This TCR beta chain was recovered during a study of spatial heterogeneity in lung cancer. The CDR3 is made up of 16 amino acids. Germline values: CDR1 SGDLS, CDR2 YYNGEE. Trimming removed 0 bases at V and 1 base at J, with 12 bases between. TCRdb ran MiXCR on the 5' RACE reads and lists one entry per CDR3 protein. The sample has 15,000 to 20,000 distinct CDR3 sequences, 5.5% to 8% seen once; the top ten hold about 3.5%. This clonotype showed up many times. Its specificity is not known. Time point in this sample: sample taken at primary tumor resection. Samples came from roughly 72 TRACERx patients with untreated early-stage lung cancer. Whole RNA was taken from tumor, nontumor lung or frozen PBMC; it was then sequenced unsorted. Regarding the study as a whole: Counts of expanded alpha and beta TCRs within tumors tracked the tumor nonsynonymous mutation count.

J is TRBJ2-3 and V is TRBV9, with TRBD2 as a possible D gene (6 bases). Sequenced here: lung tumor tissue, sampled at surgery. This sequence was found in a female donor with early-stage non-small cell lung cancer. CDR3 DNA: TGTGCCAGCAGCGTAGGGGCCGGGAGCGGCACAGATACGCAGTATTTT. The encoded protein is CASSVGAGSGTDTQYF.